This entry describes one T cell receptor beta chain. The sample originates from a study of blood T cell repertoires in COVID-19. The CDR3 extends over 14 amino acids. J gave up 1 base and V 6 bases, and 6 bases lay outside the gene matches. CDR1 and CDR2 from the germline V gene are SNHLY and FYNNEI. Per the original data handling: Reference gene primers were amplified, and this amplification served to estimate nucleated cell counts. The repertoire was sequenced with immunoSEQ multiplex PCR; TCRdb's copy has only in-frame clones and lacks some. Clone size and the V and J calls come from that table; the DNA yielded D and trimming. This table holds some 370,000 clones, around 87% found once.

The sequenced material came from peripheral blood. The rearrangement joins TRBV2 to TRBJ2-7; TRBD2 matches 7 bases. This receptor was taken from a woman in her twenties or thirties with COVID-19, enrolled during active disease. The CDR3 sequence is CASRREGRSYEQYF. The CDR3 region has the DNA TGTGCCAGCAGGAGGGAGGGCAGGTCCTACGAGCAGTACTTC.